This TCR beta chain was sequenced in a study of technical replicates of blood from several donors. This CDR3 region has 16 residues. Per the germline V gene, CDR1 is SNHLY and CDR2 is FYNNEI. V was cut by 6 bases and J by 4 bases, with 21 bases left in between. Repertoires were generated with immunoSEQ multiplex PCR, while TCRdb's copy carries only in-frame clones and drops some. The table shows roughly 80,000 clones, with roughly 91% occurring only once. The chain employs TRBV2 and TRBJ2-5; D might be TRBD2 (7 bases). The sequenced sample consisted of T cells isolated from PBMCs. This clonotype was sampled from a human donor in good health. In nucleotides, the CDR3 is TGTGCCAGCAGATCCCGAGAGGGAGGGGGGGGAGAGACCCAGTACTTC. It encodes CASRSREGGGGETQYF. Together with reference TRBV2 and TRBJ2-5, the CDR3 gives the full variable domain: EPEVTQTPSHQVTQMGQEVILRCVPISNHLYFYWYRQILGQKVEFLVSFYNNEISEKSEIFDDQFSVERPDGSNFTLKIRSTKLEDSAMYFCASRSREGGGGETQYFGPGTRLLVL.